The 20 T cell receptor beta chains reported below all come from one sample, sequenced in a study of blood T cell repertoires in COVID-19. Some clones are missing from TCRdb's copy, which holds only in-frame ones; the method was immunoSEQ multiplex PCR. The table has roughly 160,000 clones, approximately 88% seen once. The sequencing sample was made of PBMCs or T cells enriched from blood (not recorded which). These receptors were collected from a woman aged 55-69 years who had recovered from COVID-19.

V and J are TRBV18 and TRBJ1-1; D not resolved. The CDR3 has 15 residues. Germline CDR1 reads KGHSH; CDR2 reads LQKENI. Trimming took off 4 bases at V and 7 bases at J, with 19 bases between the two ends. CDR3 DNA sequence: TGTGCCAGCTCACGAGTTACGCTAAGGACTGTTGAAGCTTTCTTT. Protein sequence: CASSRVTLRTVEAFF.

The J gene is TRBJ2-2, the V gene TRBV3-1 (or the pseudogene TRBV3-2); 7 nucleotides match TRBD1. The germline gives CDR1 LGHDT, CDR2 YNNKEL (reference sequence). The CDR3 length is 16 residues. The V segment lost 6 bases and the J segment 5 bases; nucleotides outside the gene matches: 12. CDR3 DNA sequence: TGTGCCAGCAGGACGTATACAGGGGAGCGGACCGGGGAGCTGTTTTTT. Translation gives CASRTYTGERTGELFF.

This sequence joins TRBV5-6 and TRBJ2-1, with 9 nucleotides matching TRBD2. J gave up 10 bases and V 0 bases, and 20 bases lay outside the gene matches. Germline CDR1 reads SGHDT; CDR2 reads YYEEEE. The CDR3 has 19 amino acids. CDR3 sequence (DNA): TGTGCCAGCAGCTTGGTGCCCCGACGAGCGGGGGGATTTATTATGGAGCAGTTCTTC. This encodes CASSLVPRRAGGFIMEQFF. The whole variable domain, remainder taken from reference TRBV5-6 and TRBJ2-1, is DAGVTQSPTHLIKTRGQQVTLRCSPKSGHDTVSWYQQALGQGPQFIFQYYEEEERQRGNFPDRFSGHQFPNYSSELNVNALLLGDSALYLCASSLVPRRAGGFIMEQFFGPGTRLTVL.

CDR3 nucleotide sequence: TGCGCCAGCAGCTCGACAATCAACACTGAAGCTTTCTTT. Translating it yields CASSSTINTEAFF. The V and J genes are TRBV5-1 and TRBJ1-1; D remains ambiguous. The CDR3 consists of 13 residues. Trimming removed 3 bases at V and 2 bases at J, with 8 bases between. The germline CDR1 and CDR2 sequences are SGHRS and YFSETQ.

The chain has TRBV10-3 and TRBJ2-3; D unresolved. Germline V lookup: CDR1 ENHRY, CDR2 SYGVKD. The CDR3 runs 13 residues. Trimming pared 4 bases from V and 2 bases from J, leaving 7 bases between. CDR3 residues: CAISGRATDTQYF. In DNA form, the CDR3 reads TGTGCCATCAGTGGAAGAGCCACAGATACGCAGTATTTT.

This chain joins TRBV5-6 and TRBJ2-7; D is unclear. V lost 1 base and J lost 1, with 9 bases in between. The CDR3 length is 14 residues. Germline-derived CDR1 and CDR2 are SGHDT and YYEEEE. The CDR3 loop reads CASSLQLVSYEQYF. The CDR3, as DNA: TGTGCCAGCAGCTTGCAACTGGTGTCCTACGAGCAGTACTTC.

Notes on this clone: Other DNA sequences in this specimen translate into the identical CDR3. The genes are TRBV20-1 and TRBJ2-5; D is ambiguous. The CDR3 spans 11 residues. The V end lost 1 base, the J end lost 5 bases, and 5 bases lay between the germline ends. CDR1 DFQATT and CDR2 SNEGSKA come from the germline V gene (reference sequence). In nucleotides, the CDR3 is TGCAGTGCTAGAGCGCGGGAGACCCAGTACTTC. Protein: CSARARETQYF.

The rearrangement links TRBV30 to TRBJ2-1; 7 positions match TRBD1. CDR1 is GTSNPN and CDR2 is SVGIG in the germline V gene (reference sequence). This CDR3 spans 14 amino acids. Germline trimming cut 1 base from V and 4 bases from J; bases unmatched to any gene: 4. The CDR3 DNA reads as TGTGCCTGGAGTGACAGGGGATTGTACAATGAGCAGTTCTTC. It yields the protein CAWSDRGLYNEQFF.

V gene TRBV18 combines with J gene TRBJ1-2, with D perhaps TRBD1 (6 bases). Germline CDR1 KGHSH, CDR2 LQKENI. The V end lost 5 bases, the J end lost 11 bases, and 15 bases lay between the germline ends. This CDR3 has 12 amino acids. CDR3 nucleotide sequence: TGTGCCAGCTCATCGCGACAGGCCGGGTACACCTTC. This sequence encodes CASSSRQAGYTF. Drawing the rest from reference TRBV18 and TRBJ1-2, the complete variable domain is NAGVMQNPRHLVRRRGQEARLRCSPMKGHSHVYWYRQLPEEGLKFMVYLQKENIIDESGMPKERFSAEFPKEGPSILRIQQVVRGDSAAYFCASSSRQAGYTFGSGTRLTVV.

The chain employs TRBV6-2 or TRBV6-3 and TRBJ2-7; 8 bases match TRBD2. The junction had 10 bases not matched to a gene; V was cut back by 2 bases and J by 4 bases. Per the germline V gene, CDR1 is MNHEY and CDR2 is SVGEGT. This CDR3 has 16 residues. CDR3 protein: CASSYGVAGPLYEQYF. The CDR3 bases are TGTGCCAGCAGTTACGGGGTAGCGGGGCCATTGTACGAGCAGTACTTC.

V usage is TRBV3-1 (or the pseudogene TRBV3-2) and J usage is TRBJ1-2; D remains ambiguous. The V gene's germline CDR1 is LGHDT and CDR2 YNNKEL (reference sequence). Trimming shortened V by 0 bases and J by 4 bases, and 9 bases separated the two germline ends. This CDR3 contains 14 residues. The CDR3 loop reads CASSQDVTVYGYTF. In DNA, the CDR3 is TGTGCCAGCAGCCAAGATGTCACGGTCTATGGCTACACCTTC.

The chain recombines TRBV5-5 with TRBJ1-2, with unresolved D. Per germline, CDR1 SGHKS and CDR2 YYEKEE (reference sequence). CDR3 length: 15 amino acids. The germline V and J ends were trimmed by 4 bases and 0 bases, with 13 bases remaining between them. CDR3 residues: CASSPSGDTNYGYTF. CDR3 bases: TGTGCCAGCAGCCCAAGCGGGGATACTAACTATGGCTACACCTTC.

This chain joins TRBV6-5 and TRBJ1-4; perhaps TRBD1 as D (5 bases). This CDR3 has 15 amino acids. Trimming pared 5 bases from V and 3 bases from J, leaving 13 bases between. Germline V gene lookup returns CDR1 MNHEY and CDR2 SVGAGI. The CDR3 nucleotides read TGTGCCAGCAGTACCGTCGGGGGATCTAATGAAAAACTGTTTTTT. Residues: CASSTVGGSNEKLFF.

The gene calls are TRBV5-4 and TRBJ1-2, with 7 nucleotides matching TRBD1. The V and J ends lost 4 bases and 2 bases, in that order; junction bases with no gene match: 11. Germline V gene lookup returns CDR1 SGHNT and CDR2 YYREEE (reference sequence). This CDR3 comprises 16 residues. The CDR3 reads CASSPDRARRNYGYTF. CDR3 DNA sequence: TGTGCCAGCAGCCCAGACAGGGCCAGGAGGAACTATGGCTACACCTTC.

The V call is TRBV19, the J call TRBJ2-5; tentative D call: TRBD1 (5 bases). This CDR3 comprises 16 residues. Trimming pared 5 bases from V and 1 base from J, leaving 17 bases between. Germline CDR1 LNHDA, CDR2 SQIVND (reference sequence). The CDR3 loop is CASSPAHGASQETQYF. The CDR3 DNA reads TGTGCCAGTAGTCCTGCGCATGGGGCAAGCCAAGAGACCCAGTACTTC.

The chain recombines TRBV12-5 with TRBJ1-2; no clear D. The CDR3 totals 15 residues. Trimming removed 3 bases from V and 4 bases from J, with 15 bases in between. Per germline, CDR1 LGHNT and CDR2 FRNRAP. The CDR3 nucleotides are TGTGCTAGTGGTTTCTGGCTTCCCGGGAGCTATGGCTACACCTTC. It encodes CASGFWLPGSYGYTF.

The chain has TRBV6-5 and TRBJ2-5; tentative D call: TRBD1 (6 bases). CDR1 and CDR2 (germline): MNHEY, SVGAGI. CDR3 length: 15 residues. The V gene lost 5 bases and the J gene lost 5 bases, with 18 bases spanning the gap. CDR3: CASSPFGPRGETQYF. The CDR3 region has the DNA TGTGCCAGCAGTCCCTTCGGACCGAGGGGGGAGACCCAGTACTTC.

The chain carries TRBV9 and TRBJ1-3, with 7 bases lining up with TRBD1. V was pared by 1 base and J by 0 bases, with 4 bases of the junction left unmatched. This CDR3 is built from 16 residues. The germline V gene has CDR1 SGDLS and CDR2 YYNGEE. The CDR3 is CASSVQGDLSGNTIYF. The CDR3 nucleotides read TGTGCCAGCAGCGTACAGGGGGACCTCTCTGGAAACACCATATATTTT.

The chain links TRBV19 to TRBJ2-4, with 7 positions matching TRBD2. V was pared by 5 bases and J by 0 bases, with 4 bases of the junction left unmatched. The length of the CDR3 is 15 residues. Germline CDR1 and CDR2: LNHDA and SQIVND (reference sequence). CDR3 sequence: CASSASGLAKNIQYF. As DNA, the CDR3 is TGTGCCAGTAGTGCTAGCGGTTTAGCCAAAAACATTCAGTACTTC.

The chain's CDR3 is CASSLGSSYNEQFF. The CDR3 nucleotides read TGTGCCAGCAGTTTAGGCAGCTCCTACAATGAGCAGTTCTTC. The chain carries TRBV27 and TRBJ2-1; D unclear. This CDR3 contains 14 residues. Trimming removed 2 bases from V and 0 bases from J, with 5 bases in between. Per germline, CDR1 MNHEY and CDR2 SMNVEV (reference sequence).